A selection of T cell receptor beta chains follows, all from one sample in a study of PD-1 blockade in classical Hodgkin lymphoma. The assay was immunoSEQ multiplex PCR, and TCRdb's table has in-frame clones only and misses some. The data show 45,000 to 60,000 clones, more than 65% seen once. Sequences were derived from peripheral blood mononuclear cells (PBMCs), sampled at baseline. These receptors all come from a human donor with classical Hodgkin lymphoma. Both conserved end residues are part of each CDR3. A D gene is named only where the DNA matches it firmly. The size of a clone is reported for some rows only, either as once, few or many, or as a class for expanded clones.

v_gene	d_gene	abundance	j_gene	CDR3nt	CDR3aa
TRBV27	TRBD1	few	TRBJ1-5	TGTGCCAGCAGGCTTACAGGGGAGGATCAGCCCCAGCATTTT	CASRLTGEDQPQHF
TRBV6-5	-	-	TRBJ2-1	TGTGCCAGCAGTTACGATAGCTCCTACAATGAGCAGTTCTTC	CASSYDSSYNEQFF
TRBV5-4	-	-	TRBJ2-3	TGTGCCAGCAGCTTGTGGGCTTGGGACGATAGCACAGATACGCAGTATTTT	CASSLWAWDDSTDTQYF
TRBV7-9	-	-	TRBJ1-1	TGTGCCAGCAGCCCGCGCGCAGGGGCAAACACTGAAGCTTTCTTT	CASSPRAGANTEAFF
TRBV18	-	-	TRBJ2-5	TGTGCCAGCTCACCGACAGAAGAGACCCAGTACTTC	CASSPTEETQYF
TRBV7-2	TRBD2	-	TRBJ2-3	TGTGCCAGCAGCTTAGCGCTTGGTAGCGGGAACCCAGATACGCAGTATTTT	CASSLALGSGNPDTQYF
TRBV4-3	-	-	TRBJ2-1	TGCGCCAGCAGCCAAGATAGTTGGGGGAGCTCCTACAATGAGCAGTTCTTC	CASSQDSWGSSYNEQFF
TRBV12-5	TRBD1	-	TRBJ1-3	TGTGCTAGTGGTGGCGGGACAGGGGTTATGGACACCATATATTTT	CASGGGTGVMDTIYF
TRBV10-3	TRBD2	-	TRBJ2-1	TGTGCCATCAGTTCTTCAACTAGCGGGAATTACAATGAGCAGTTCTTC	CAISSSTSGNYNEQFF
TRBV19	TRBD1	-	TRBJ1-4	TGTGCCAGTAGTATAAGGACAGGGGGACGCGAAAAACTGTTTTTT	CASSIRTGGREKLFF
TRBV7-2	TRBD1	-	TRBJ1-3	TGTGCCAGTACAGGGGGCCCTCTCTCTGGAAACACCATATATTTT	CASTGGPLSGNTIYF
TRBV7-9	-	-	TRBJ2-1	TGTGCCAGCAGCTTAATTAAAAATGAGCAGTTCTTC	CASSLIKNEQFF
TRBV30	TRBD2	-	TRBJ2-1	TGTGCCTGGAGTTCAGGACTAGGTCCCAATGAGCAGTTCTTC	CAWSSGLGPNEQFF
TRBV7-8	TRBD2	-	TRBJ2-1	TGTGCCAGCAGCCCTGGCCCGGGACGCGGGAGCTCCTACAATGAGCAGTTCTTC	CASSPGPGRGSSYNEQFF
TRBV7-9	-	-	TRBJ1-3	TGTGCCAGCAACCTTGAGGGAAACACCATATATTTT	CASNLEGNTIYF
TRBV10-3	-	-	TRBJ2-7	TGTGCCATCAGTGATCGCGGGGAGTGGAACGAGCAGTACTTC	CAISDRGEWNEQYF
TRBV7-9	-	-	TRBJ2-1	TGTGCCAGCAGCTTATCCTCTTCCCGGGAGCAGTTCTTC	CASSLSSSREQFF
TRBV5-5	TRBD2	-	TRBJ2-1	TGTGCCAGCAGCACACGCCTAGCGGGAGACTACAATGAGCAGTTCTTC	CASSTRLAGDYNEQFF
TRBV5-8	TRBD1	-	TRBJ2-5	TGTGCCAGCAGCCTAGGGACAGGGAGACGGGAGACCCAGTACTTC	CASSLGTGRRETQYF
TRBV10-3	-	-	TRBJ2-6	TGTGCCATCAGTCCCGGGACGGGGTTCTCTGGGGCCAACGTCCTGACTTTC	CAISPGTGFSGANVLTF
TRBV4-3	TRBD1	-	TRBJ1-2	TGCGCCAGCAGCCAAGAGACAGGGAGCTATGGCTACACCTTC	CASSQETGSYGYTF
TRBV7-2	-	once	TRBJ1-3	TGTGCCAGCAGCTTCCAGAGATACTCTGGAAACACCATATATTTT	CASSFQRYSGNTIYF
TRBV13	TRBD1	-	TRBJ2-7	TGTGCCAGCAGCCAAGACCTCTACGGACAGGGGAGCTACGAGCAGTACTTC	CASSQDLYGQGSYEQYF
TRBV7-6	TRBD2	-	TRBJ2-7	TGTGCCAGCAGCTTACCCGAAGGGAGTAGCGGGGTCTCCTACGAGCAGTACTTC	CASSLPEGSSGVSYEQYF
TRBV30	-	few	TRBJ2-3	TGTGCCTGGAGTGGAGGTTCAGATACGCAGTATTTT	CAWSGGSDTQYF
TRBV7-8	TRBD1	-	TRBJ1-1	TGTGCCAGCAGCCTAAGGGACAGGGGATCCAACACTGAAGCTTTCTTT	CASSLRDRGSNTEAFF
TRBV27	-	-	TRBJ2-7	TGTGCCAGCAGTCTATCTAGGAGGGTGGGGGAGCAGTACTTC	CASSLSRRVGEQYF